Listed here are 2 T cell receptor beta chains from one sample, sequenced in a study of blood T cell repertoires in COVID-19. Measured with immunoSEQ multiplex PCR; TCRdb has only the in-frame clones, and not every one. The sample yields 85,000 to 95,000 clones, around nine tenths seen once. The source material was peripheral blood. The receptors were gathered from a woman of 80 years or more with acute or convalescent COVID-19.

Comment on this clone: One end of the junction fails to match germline, which may point to a read error. This chain uses TRBV24-1 with TRBJ2-4; D possibly corresponds to TRBD2 (6 bases). The CDR3 has 15 amino acids. Germline CDR1 reads KGHDR; CDR2 reads SFDVKD. CDR3 residues: CATSDPREGRNIQYF. The CDR3 DNA reads TGTGCCACCAGTGATCCCCGAGAAGGGAGGAACATTCAGTACTTT.

The chain employs TRBV7-2 and TRBJ2-5; D is possibly TRBD2 (5 bases). The germline V gene encodes CDR1 SGHTA and CDR2 FQGNSA. The CDR3 runs to 13 residues. Trimming shortened V by 4 bases and J by 7 bases, and 13 bases separated the two germline ends. CDR3 bases: TGTGCCAGCAGCTCGGGGTTGTGGGGGACCCAGTACTTC. Its protein is CASSSGLWGTQYF. Looking up the rest from reference TRBV7-2 and TRBJ2-5 gives the full variable domain: GAGVSQSPSNKVTEKGKDVELRCDPISGHTALYWYRQSLGQGLEFLIYFQGNSAPDKSGLPSDRFSAERTGGSVSTLTIQRTQQEDSAVYLCASSSGLWGTQYFGPGTRLLVL.